This T cell receptor beta chain was sequenced in a study of blood T cell repertoires in COVID-19. CDR1 SGHNT and CDR2 YYREEE come from the germline V gene (reference sequence). The CDR3 sequence is 16 residues long. V dropped 5 bases and J dropped 2 bases, with 19 bases sitting between them. Profiled with immunoSEQ multiplex PCR; TCRdb holds only in-frame clones, not every one. The sample records about 360,000 clones, roughly 86% being singletons. The sample consisted of peripheral blood. This chain joins TRBV5-4 and TRBJ2-5, with D possibly TRBD1 on 6 matching bases. The clonotype originates from a human donor in a cohort sampled during active COVID-19. The CDR3 reads CASSSRGFYRQETQYF. CDR3 nucleotide sequence: TGTGCCAGCAGTTCAAGGGGGTTCTACCGACAAGAGACCCAGTACTTC.